This is a list of T cell receptor beta chains from one sample in a study of PD-L1 blockade in urothelial cancer. The repertoire was sequenced with immunoSEQ multiplex PCR; TCRdb's copy has only in-frame clones and lacks some. The data show about 95,000 clones, with roughly 90% seen just once and around 1.6% held by the top ten. Sequencing used PBMCs, obtained around atezolizumab (anti-PD-L1) treatment. Source of these receptors: a man between 60 and 75 years old with urothelial cancer. Each CDR3 is given with its conserved first and last residue. A D gene is named only where the DNA matches it firmly.

D gene	V gene	J gene	CDR3 protein	CDR3 DNA
-	TRBV5-4	TRBJ2-3	CASSPYRERTDTQYF	TGTGCCAGCAGCCCGTACAGGGAAAGGACAGATACGCAGTATTTT
-	TRBV5-4	TRBJ2-2	CASSPGGLGGELFF	TGTGCCAGCAGCCCCGGGGGGCTGGGCGGGGAGCTGTTTTTT
TRBD2	TRBV28	TRBJ2-1	CASSFRVAGVGEQFF	TGTGCCAGCAGTTTTCGAGTAGCGGGAGTGGGAGAGCAGTTCTTC
-	TRBV29-1	TRBJ2-5	CSVRRPKHPGETQYF	TGCAGCGTCCGCCGCCCTAAGCACCCGGGGGAGACCCAGTACTTC
-	TRBV5-1	TRBJ2-7	CASRSPGSRYEQYF	TGCGCCAGCAGATCCCCGGGGTCTCGCTACGAGCAGTACTTC
TRBD2	TRBV5-4	TRBJ2-1	CASSQEGLAGGLRNEQFF	TGTGCCAGCAGTCAGGAGGGACTAGCGGGGGGTTTGAGGAATGAGCAGTTCTTC
TRBD2	TRBV28	TRBJ2-5	CASNELTSGRETQYF	TGTGCCAGCAACGAACTAACTAGCGGGAGGGAGACCCAGTACTTC
TRBD1	TRBV7-8	TRBJ1-1	CASSLDRGNTEAFF	TGTGCCAGCAGCTTAGACAGGGGGAACACTGAAGCTTTCTTT
-	TRBV4-3	TRBJ2-5	CASSQWTSQQETQYF	TGCGCCAGCAGCCAATGGACTTCCCAACAAGAGACCCAGTACTTC
-	TRBV11-2	TRBJ1-4	CASSFGTGLNEKLFF	TGTGCCAGCAGCTTCGGAACAGGCCTTAATGAAAAACTGTTTTTT
TRBD2	TRBV4-1	TRBJ2-3	CASSRAGGPVPSTDTQYF	TGCGCCAGCAGCCGAGCGGGAGGGCCGGTCCCGAGCACAGATACGCAGTATTTT
-	TRBV30	TRBJ2-1	CAWSVYRSSYNEQFF	TGTGCCTGGAGTGTATACCGGAGCTCCTACAATGAGCAGTTCTTC
TRBD1	TRBV28	TRBJ1-3	CASSGTGSGNTIYF	TGTGCCAGCAGCGGGACAGGCTCTGGAAACACCATATATTTT